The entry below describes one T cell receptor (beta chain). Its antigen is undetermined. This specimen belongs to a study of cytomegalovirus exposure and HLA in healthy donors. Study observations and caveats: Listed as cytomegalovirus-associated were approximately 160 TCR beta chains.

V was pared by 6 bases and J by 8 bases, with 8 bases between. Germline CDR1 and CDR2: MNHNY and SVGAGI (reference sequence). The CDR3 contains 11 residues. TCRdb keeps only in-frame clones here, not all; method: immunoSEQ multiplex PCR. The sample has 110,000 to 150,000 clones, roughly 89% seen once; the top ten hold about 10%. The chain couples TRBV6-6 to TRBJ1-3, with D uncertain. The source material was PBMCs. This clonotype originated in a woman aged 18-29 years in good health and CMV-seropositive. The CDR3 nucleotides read TGTGCCAGCAGCACGAGGGACACCATATATTTT. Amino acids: CASSTRDTIYF.